The clone carrying this T cell receptor (beta chain) was counted between two and nine times. The CDR3 has 16 amino acids. CDR1 and CDR2 (germline): LGHNA, YSLEER. The junction had 8 bases not matched to a gene; V was cut back by 4 bases and J by 3 bases. The record originates from a study of cytomegalovirus exposure and HLA in healthy donors. PCR used 60 Vbeta primers and 13 Jbeta primers. Only in-frame clones appear in the TCRdb table, and some are missing; sequencing was by immunoSEQ multiplex PCR. Here the sample spans some 250,000 clones, about 81% being singletons. The V and J genes are TRBV4-3 and TRBJ1-5, with TRBD1 matching 8 bases. Sequencing used PBMCs. This clonotype was sampled from a woman aged 40 to 50 in good health and CMV-seropositive. The CDR3 region is CASSPSGTGTNQPQHF. The CDR3 region has the DNA TGCGCCAGCAGCCCCTCCGGGACAGGAACCAATCAGCCCCAGCATTTT.